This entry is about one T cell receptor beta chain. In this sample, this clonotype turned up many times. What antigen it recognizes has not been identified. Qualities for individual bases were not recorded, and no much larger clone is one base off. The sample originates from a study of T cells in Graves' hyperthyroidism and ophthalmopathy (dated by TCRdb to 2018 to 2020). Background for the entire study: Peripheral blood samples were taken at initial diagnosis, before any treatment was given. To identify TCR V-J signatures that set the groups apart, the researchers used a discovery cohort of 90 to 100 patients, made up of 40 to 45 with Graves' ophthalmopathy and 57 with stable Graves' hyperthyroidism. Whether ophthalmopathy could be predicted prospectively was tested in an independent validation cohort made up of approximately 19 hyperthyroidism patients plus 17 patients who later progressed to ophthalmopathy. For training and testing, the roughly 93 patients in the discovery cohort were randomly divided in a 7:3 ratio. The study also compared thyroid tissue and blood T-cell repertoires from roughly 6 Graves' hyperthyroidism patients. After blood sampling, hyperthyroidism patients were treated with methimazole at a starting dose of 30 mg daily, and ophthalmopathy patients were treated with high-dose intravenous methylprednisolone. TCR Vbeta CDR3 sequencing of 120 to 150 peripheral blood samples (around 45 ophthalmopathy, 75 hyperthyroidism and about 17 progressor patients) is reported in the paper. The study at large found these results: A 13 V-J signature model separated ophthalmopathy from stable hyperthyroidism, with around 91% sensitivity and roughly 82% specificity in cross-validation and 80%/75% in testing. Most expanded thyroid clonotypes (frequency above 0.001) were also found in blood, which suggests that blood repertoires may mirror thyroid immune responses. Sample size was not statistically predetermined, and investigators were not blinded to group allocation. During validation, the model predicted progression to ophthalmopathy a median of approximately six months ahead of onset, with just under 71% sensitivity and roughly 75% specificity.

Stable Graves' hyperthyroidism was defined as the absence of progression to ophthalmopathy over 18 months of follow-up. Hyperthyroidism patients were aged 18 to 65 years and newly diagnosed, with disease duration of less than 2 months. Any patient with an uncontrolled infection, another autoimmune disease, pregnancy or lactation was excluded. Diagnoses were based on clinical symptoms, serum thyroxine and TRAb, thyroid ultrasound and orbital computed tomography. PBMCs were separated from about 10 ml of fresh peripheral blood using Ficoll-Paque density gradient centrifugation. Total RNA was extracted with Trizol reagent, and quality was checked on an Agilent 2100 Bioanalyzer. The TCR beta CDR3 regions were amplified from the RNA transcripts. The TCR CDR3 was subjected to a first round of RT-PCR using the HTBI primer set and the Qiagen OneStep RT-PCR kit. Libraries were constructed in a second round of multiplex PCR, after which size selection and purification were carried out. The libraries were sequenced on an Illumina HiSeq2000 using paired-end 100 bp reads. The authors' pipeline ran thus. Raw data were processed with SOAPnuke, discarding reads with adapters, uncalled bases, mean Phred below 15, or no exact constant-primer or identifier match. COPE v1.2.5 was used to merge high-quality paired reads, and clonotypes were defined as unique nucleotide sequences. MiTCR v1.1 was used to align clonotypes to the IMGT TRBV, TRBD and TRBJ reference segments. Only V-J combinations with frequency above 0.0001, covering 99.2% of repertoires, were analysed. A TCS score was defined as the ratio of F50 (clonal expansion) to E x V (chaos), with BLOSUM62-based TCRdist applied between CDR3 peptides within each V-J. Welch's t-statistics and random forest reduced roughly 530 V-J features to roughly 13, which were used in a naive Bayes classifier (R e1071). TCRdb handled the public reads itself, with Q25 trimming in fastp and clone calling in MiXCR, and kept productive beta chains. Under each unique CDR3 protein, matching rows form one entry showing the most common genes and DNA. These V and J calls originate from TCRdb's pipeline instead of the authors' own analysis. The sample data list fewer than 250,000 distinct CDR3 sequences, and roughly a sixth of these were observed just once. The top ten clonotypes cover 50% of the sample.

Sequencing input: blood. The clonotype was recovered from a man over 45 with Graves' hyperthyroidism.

The CDR3 protein is CASSQDLAGGPWQFF. The DNA sequence reads TGTGCCAGCAGCCAAGACCTAGCGGGAGGGCCTTGGCAGTTCTTC. The V and J segments used are TRBV3-1 and TRBJ2-1; 12 central bases correspond to TRBD2. The CDR3 spans 15 residues, from the cysteine through the phenylalanine. Only the CDR3 DNA is retained, 45 bases long and in frame from the first base. For this chain, trimming is 0 bases at the V end and 12 bases at the J end, and the number of junction bases without a gene match is 6. CDR1 LGHDT and CDR2 YNNKEL are derived from the germline V gene (reference sequence).